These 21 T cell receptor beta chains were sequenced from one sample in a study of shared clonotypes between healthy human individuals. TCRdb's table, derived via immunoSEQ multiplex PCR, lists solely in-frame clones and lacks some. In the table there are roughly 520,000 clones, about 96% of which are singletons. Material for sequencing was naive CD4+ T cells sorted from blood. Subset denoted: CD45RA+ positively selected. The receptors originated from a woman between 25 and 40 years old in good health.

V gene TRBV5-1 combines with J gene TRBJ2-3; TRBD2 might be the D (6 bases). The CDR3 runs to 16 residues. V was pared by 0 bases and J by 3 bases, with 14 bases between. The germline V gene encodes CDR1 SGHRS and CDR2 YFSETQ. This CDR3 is CASSLAPGVRTDTQYF. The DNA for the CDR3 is TGCGCCAGCAGCTTGGCTCCGGGAGTACGTACAGATACGCAGTATTTT.

The CDR3 DNA follows: TGTGCCAGCAGAATAAGTTCTTCACCCCTCCACTTT. This sequence encodes CASRISSSPLHF. The V call is TRBV2, the J call TRBJ1-6, with no clear D. The CDR3 covers 12 residues. The V end was cut by 6 bases, the J end by 9 bases, with 9 bases between. Germline lookup yields CDR1 SNHLY and CDR2 FYNNEI. Combining the CDR3 with reference TRBV2 and TRBJ1-6 gives the whole variable domain EPEVTQTPSHQVTQMGQEVILRCVPISNHLYFYWYRQILGQKVEFLVSFYNNEISEKSEIFDDQFSVERPDGSNFTLKIRSTKLEDSAMYFCASRISSSPLHFGNGTRLTVT.

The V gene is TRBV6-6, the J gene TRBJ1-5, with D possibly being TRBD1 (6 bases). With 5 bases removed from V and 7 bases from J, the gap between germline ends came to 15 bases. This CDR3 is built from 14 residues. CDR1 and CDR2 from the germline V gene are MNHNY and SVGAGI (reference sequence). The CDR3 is CASSGQGFEQPQHF. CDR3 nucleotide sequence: TGTGCCAGCAGTGGGCAGGGGTTTGAGCAGCCCCAGCATTTT.

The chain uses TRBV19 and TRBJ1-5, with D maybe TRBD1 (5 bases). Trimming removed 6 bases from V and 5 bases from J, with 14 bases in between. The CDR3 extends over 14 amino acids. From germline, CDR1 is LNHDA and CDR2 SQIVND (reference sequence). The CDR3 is CASRPQGLDQPQHF. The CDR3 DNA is TGTGCCAGTAGGCCTCAGGGTCTCGATCAGCCCCAGCATTTT.

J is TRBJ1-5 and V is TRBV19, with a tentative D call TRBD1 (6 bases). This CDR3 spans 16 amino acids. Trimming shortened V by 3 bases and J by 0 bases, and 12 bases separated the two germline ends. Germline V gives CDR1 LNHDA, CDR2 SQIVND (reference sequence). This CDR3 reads CASSIHRRGSNQPQHF. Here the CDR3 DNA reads TGTGCCAGTAGTATTCACCGCAGGGGTAGCAATCAGCCCCAGCATTTT.

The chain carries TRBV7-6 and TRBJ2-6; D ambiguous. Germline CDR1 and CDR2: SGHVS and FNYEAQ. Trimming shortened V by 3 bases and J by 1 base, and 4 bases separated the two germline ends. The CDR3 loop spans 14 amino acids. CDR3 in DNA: TGTGCCAGCAGCTTCGGATCTGGGGCCAACGTCCTGACTTTC. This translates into CASSFGSGANVLTF.

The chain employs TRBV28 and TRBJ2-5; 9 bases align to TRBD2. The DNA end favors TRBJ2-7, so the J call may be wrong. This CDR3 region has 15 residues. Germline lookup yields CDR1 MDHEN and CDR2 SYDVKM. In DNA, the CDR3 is TGTGCCAGCAATTACGTAGCGGGGGCGACCTACGAGCAGTACTTC. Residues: CASNYVAGATYEQYF.

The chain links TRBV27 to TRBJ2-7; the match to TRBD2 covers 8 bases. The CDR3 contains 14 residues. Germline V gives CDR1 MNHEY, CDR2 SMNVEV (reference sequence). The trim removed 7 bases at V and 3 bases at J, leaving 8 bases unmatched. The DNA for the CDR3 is TGTGCCAGCAAAAGCGGGAGTTCAATCTACGAGCAGTACTTC. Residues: CASKSGSSIYEQYF.

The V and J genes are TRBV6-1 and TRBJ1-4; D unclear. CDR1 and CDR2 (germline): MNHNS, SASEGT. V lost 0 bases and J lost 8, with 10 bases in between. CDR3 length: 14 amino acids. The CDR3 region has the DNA TGTGCCAGCAGTGAAGCGGGCGCTGGGGAAAAACTGTTTTTT. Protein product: CASSEAGAGEKLFF.

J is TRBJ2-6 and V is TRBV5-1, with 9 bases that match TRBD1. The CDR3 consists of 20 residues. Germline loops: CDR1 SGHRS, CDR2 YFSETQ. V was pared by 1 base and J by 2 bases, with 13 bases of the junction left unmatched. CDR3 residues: CASSLIGTGTGNAGANVLTF. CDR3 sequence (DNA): TGCGCCAGCAGCTTGATTGGGACCGGGACAGGGAACGCTGGGGCCAACGTCCTGACTTTC.

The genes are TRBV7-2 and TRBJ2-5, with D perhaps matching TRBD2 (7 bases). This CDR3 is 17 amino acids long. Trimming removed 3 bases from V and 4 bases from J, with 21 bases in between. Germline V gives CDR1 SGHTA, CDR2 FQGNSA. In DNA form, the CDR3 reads TGTGCCAGCAGCTTTCGGACTAGTGGTTGGGGGCGAGAGACCCAGTACTTC. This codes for CASSFRTSGWGRETQYF. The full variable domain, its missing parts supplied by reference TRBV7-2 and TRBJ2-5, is GAGVSQSPSNKVTEKGKDVELRCDPISGHTALYWYRQSLGQGLEFLIYFQGNSAPDKSGLPSDRFSAERTGGSVSTLTIQRTQQEDSAVYLCASSFRTSGWGRETQYFGPGTRLLVL.

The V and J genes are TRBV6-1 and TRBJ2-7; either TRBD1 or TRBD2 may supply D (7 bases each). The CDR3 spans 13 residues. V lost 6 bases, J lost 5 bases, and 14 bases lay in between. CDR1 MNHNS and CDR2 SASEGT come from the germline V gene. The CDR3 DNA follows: TGTGCCAGCAGGGGGGGGACAGCCAACGAGCAGTACTTC. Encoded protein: CASRGGTANEQYF.

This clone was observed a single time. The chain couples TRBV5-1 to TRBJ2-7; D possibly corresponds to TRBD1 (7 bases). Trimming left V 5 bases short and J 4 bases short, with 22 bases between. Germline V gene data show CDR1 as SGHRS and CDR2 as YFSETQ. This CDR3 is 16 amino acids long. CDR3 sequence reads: CASRRGFGQESYEQYF. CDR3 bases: TGCGCCAGCAGACGGGGGTTTGGACAGGAATCTTACGAGCAGTACTTC.

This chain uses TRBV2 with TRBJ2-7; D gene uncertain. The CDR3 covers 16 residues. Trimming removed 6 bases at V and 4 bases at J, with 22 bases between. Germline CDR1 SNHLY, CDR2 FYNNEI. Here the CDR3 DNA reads TGTGCCAGCAGCGAACCGGCCGAAAGTTCGACGTACGAGCAGTACTTC. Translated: CASSEPAESSTYEQYF.

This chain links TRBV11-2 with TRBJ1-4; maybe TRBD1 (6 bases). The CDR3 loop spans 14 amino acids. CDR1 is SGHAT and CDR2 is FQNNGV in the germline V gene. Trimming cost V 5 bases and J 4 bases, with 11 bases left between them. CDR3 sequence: CASSKDSGNEKLFF. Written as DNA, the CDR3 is TGTGCCAGCAGCAAGGACAGCGGTAATGAAAAACTGTTTTTT.

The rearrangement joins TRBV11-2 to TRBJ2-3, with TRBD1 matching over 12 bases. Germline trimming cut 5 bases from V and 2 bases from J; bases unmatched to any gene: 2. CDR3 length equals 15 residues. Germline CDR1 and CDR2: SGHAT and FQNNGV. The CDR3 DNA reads TGTGCCAGCAGCCAGGGACAGGGGGCCACAGATACGCAGTATTTT. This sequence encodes CASSQGQGATDTQYF.

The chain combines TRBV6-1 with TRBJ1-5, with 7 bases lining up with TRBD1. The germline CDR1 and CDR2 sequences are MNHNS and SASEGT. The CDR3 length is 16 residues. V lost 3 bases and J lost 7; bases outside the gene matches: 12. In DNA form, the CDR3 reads TGTGCCAGCAGTGACCCCGGACAGGCCAGAAAACAGCCCCAGCATTTT. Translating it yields CASSDPGQARKQPQHF.

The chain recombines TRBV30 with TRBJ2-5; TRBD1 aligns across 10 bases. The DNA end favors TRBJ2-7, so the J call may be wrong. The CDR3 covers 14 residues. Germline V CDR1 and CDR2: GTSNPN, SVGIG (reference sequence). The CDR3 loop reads CAWGTGTGAYEQYF. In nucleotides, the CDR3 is TGTGCCTGGGGAACCGGGACAGGGGCCTACGAGCAGTACTTC.

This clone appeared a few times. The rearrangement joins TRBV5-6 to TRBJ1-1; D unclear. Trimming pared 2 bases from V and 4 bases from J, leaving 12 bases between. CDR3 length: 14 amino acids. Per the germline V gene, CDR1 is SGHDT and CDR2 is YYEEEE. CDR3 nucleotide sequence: TGTGCCAGCAGCTTAATCGAGGTTGGCACTGAAGCTTTCTTT. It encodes CASSLIEVGTEAFF.

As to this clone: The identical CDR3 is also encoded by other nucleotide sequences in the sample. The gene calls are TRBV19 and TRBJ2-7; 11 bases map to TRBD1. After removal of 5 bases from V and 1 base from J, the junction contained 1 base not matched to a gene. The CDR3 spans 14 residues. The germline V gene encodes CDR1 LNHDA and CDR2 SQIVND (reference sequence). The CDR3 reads CASSGTGGSYEQYF. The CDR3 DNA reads TGTGCCAGTAGTGGGACAGGGGGATCCTACGAGCAGTACTTC.

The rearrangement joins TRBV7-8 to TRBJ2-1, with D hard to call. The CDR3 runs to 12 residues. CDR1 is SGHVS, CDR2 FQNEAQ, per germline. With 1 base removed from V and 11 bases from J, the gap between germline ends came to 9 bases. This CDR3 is CASSLVRAQQFF. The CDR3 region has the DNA TGTGCCAGCAGCTTAGTACGGGCCCAGCAGTTCTTC.